This TCR beta chain was retrieved from a study of T cell responses to AZD1222 COVID-19 vaccine. TCRdb keeps only in-frame clones here, not all; method: immunoSEQ multiplex PCR. The sample includes 70,000 or so clones, approximately 87% seen only once; the top ten take roughly 23%. Germline V gives CDR1 SGHTA, CDR2 FQGTGA. V lost 5 bases to trimming and J lost 6 bases, with 10 bases between them. The CDR3 runs 13 residues. The chain combines TRBV7-3 with TRBJ2-2; D ambiguous. This specimen consisted of peripheral blood, obtained 28 days after the second AZD1222 dose. The source is an adult who received the AZD1222 COVID-19 vaccine. DNA for the CDR3: TGTGCCAGCAGCGCCAACGGACCCGGGGAGCTGTTTTTT. This codes for CASSANGPGELFF.